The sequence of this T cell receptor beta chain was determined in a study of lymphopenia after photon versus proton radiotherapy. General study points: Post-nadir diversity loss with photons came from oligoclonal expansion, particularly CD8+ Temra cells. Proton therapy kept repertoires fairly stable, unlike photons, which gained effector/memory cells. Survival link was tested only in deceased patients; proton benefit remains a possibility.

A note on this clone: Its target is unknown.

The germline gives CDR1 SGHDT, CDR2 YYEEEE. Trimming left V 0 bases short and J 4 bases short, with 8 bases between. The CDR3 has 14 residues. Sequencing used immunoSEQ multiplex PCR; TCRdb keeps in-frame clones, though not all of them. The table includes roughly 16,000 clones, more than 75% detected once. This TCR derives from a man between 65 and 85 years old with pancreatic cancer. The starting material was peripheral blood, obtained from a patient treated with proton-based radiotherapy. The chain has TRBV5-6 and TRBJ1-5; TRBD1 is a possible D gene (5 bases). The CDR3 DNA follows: TGTGCCAGCAGCTTGGGACAGATTAATCAGCCCCAGCATTTT. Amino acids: CASSLGQINQPQHF.